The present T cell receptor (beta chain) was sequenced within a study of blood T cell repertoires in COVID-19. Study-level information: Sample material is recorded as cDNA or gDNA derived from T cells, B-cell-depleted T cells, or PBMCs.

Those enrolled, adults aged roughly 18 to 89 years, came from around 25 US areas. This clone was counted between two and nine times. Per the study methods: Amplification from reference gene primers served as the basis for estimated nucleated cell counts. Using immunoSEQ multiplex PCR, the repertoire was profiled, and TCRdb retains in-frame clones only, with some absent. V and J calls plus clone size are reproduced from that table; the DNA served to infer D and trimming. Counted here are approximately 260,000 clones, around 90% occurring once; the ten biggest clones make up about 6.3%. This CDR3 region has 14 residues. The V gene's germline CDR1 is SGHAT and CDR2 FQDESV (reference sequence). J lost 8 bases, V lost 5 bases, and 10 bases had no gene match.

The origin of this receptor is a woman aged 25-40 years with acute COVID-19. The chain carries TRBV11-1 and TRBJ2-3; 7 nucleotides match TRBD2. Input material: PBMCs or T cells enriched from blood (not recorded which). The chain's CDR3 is CASSTTPSSGTQYF. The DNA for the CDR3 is TGTGCCAGCAGCACAACGCCCTCTAGCGGTACGCAGTATTTT.